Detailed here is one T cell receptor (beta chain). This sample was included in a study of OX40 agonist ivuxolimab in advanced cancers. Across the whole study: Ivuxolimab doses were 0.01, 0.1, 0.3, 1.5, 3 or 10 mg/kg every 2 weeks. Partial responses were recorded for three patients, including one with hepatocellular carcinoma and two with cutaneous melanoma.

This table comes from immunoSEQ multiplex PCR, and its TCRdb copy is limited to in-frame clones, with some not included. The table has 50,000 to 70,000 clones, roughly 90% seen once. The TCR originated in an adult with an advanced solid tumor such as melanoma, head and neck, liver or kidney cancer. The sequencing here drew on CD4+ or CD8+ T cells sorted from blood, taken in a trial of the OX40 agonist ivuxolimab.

CDR3 loop: CASSLGLASEQYV. CDR3 nucleotides: TGCGCCAGCAGCTTGGGACTAGCTTCCGAGCAGTACGTC. This sequence joins TRBV5-1 and TRBJ2-7; 7 bases line up with TRBD2. V was pared by 0 bases and J by 6 bases, with 3 bases of the junction left unmatched. CDR1 and CDR2 (germline): SGHRS, YFSETQ. CDR3 length: 13 residues.